Listed below are T cell receptor beta chains from one sample, sequenced in a study of blood T cells in healthy people across ages. From the 5' RACE reads, TCRdb called clonotypes with MiXCR, one entry per CDR3 protein. The sample shows some 550,000 distinct CDR3 sequences, roughly 43% of them seen only once. Input material: blood. The receptors were gathered from a man at least 80 years old in good health. Each CDR3 is given with its conserved first and last residue. A D gene is named only where the DNA matches it firmly. Clone size is given for some rows only: seen once, a few or many times, or a class if the clone is expanded.

D gene	V gene	J gene	clone size	CDR3 DNA	CDR3 protein
NA	TRBV27	TRBJ2-3	NA	TGTGCCAGCAGTTTTACCCGATCCCCCGATACGCAGTATTTT	CASSFTRSPDTQYF
NA	TRBV27	TRBJ2-5	few	TGTGCCAGCAGTTTTGAGGGCAGGGTCGAAGCTAGGACCCAGTACTTC	CASSFEGRVEARTQYF
NA	TRBV7-2	TRBJ1-2	few	TGTGCCAGCAGCGCATCCCCTGGGGCCTATGGCTACACCTTC	CASSASPGAYGYTF
NA	TRBV7-9	TRBJ2-7	few	TGTTCCGGCGGGAAAAGCTCCTACGAGCAGTACTTC	CSGGKSSYEQYF
NA	TRBV4-1	TRBJ2-1	few	TGCGCCAGCAGCCAAGTTGTGGTAGCAGCCTACAATGAGCAGTTCTTC	CASSQVVVAAYNEQFF
NA	TRBV5-4	TRBJ2-1	NA	TGTGCCAGCAGCGACCAGGGGGGGGTTGATGAGCAGTTCTTC	CASSDQGGVDEQFF
NA	TRBV10-3	TRBJ2-1	NA	TGTGCCATCAGTGGATCCAGGGCCCACAATGAGCAGTTCTTC	CAISGSRAHNEQFF
TRBD2	TRBV5-1	TRBJ2-2	NA	TGCGCCAGCAATGAGCGGGGGGACGACACCGGGGAGCTGTTTTTT	CASNERGDDTGELFF
TRBD1	TRBV27	TRBJ2-6	few	TGTGCCAGCAGACGGGGACAGCTATCTGGGGCCAACGTCCTGACTTTC	CASRRGQLSGANVLTF
NA	TRBV5-1	TRBJ2-3	few	TGCGCCAGCAGCCGGGGCGGGATCACAGATACGCAGTATTTT	CASSRGGITDTQYF
NA	TRBV9	TRBJ2-7	few	TGTGCCAGCAGCGGGGGGACTTACTACGAGCAGTACTTC	CASSGGTYYEQYF
NA	TRBV10-3	TRBJ1-3	few	TGTGCCACCACCTCGACCTCTGGAAACACCATATATTTT	CATTSTSGNTIYF
NA	TRBV9	TRBJ1-2	NA	TGTGCCAGCAGCGTCTCCGGGACACTTTATGGAGGCACCTTC	CASSVSGTLYGGTF
TRBD1	TRBV7-9	TRBJ2-2	few	TGTGCCAGCAGCTTAGCCCAGGGGGCGGCCACCGGGGAGCTGTTTTTT	CASSLAQGAATGELFF
TRBD1	TRBV20-1	TRBJ2-7	NA	TGCAGTGCTAGCGCATCAGGGGGCTCCAACTACAATGAGCAGTACTTC	CSASASGGSNYNEQYF
TRBD2	TRBV5-1	TRBJ2-7	NA	TGCGCCAGCAGCCGTACGGGGGGGGGCCTACTCTACGAGCAGTACTTC	CASSRTGGGLLYEQYF
TRBD2	TRBV6-1	TRBJ2-3	NA	TGTGCCAGCAGTGATCTACTAGCGGTACCCACAGATACGCAGTATTTT	CASSDLLAVPTDTQYF
NA	TRBV10-3	TRBJ2-2	NA	TGTGCCATCAGTGAGTCGAGTGGACACCTGAACACCGGGGAGCTGTTTTTT	CAISESSGHLNTGELFF
NA	TRBV7-2	TRBJ2-7	few	TGTGCCAGCACCCGGGACATAGCCACCTACGAGCAGTACTTC	CASTRDIATYEQYF
NA	TRBV4-3	TRBJ2-4	few	TGCGCCAGCAGCCAAGCCTGGGCAGGACAAAAAAACATTCAGTACTTC	CASSQAWAGQKNIQYF
TRBD1	TRBV6-2/TRBV6-3	TRBJ1-5	NA	TGTGCCAGCAGTTTCCCACCCGGGACAGTCGATTTGGGGAATCAGCCCCAGCATTTT	CASSFPPGTVDLGNQPQHF
NA	TRBV5-1	TRBJ2-3	NA	TGCGCCACGACGGACGGATCGTCATATACGCAGTATTTT	CATTDGSSYTQYF
NA	TRBV5-1	TRBJ2-5	NA	TGCGCCAGCAGCTTGAACCAGCAGGAGACCCAGTACTTC	CASSLNQQETQYF
TRBD2	TRBV4-3	TRBJ2-1	NA	TGCGCCAGCAGCCAAGTCAAGAGCAGCGGGAGGCACTCCTACAATGAGCAGTTCTTC	CASSQVKSSGRHSYNEQFF
NA	TRBV25-1	TRBJ2-7	NA	TGTGCCAGCAGTGAATTTAGTCTCGACGAGCAGTACTTC	CASSEFSLDEQYF
NA	TRBV4-1	TRBJ2-7	NA	TGCGCCAGCAGCCAAGATTGGCAACAAATCTACGAGCAGTACTTC	CASSQDWQQIYEQYF
NA	TRBV6-6	TRBJ1-5	many	TGTGCCAGCAGTTCGGCGGCAGGGCATCAGCCCCAGCATTTT	CASSSAAGHQPQHF
TRBD1	TRBV12-3/TRBV12-4	TRBJ1-6	many	TGTGCCAGCAGTCCGGGACAGGGGTATTCACCCCTCCACTTT	CASSPGQGYSPLHF
NA	TRBV9	TRBJ2-3	NA	TGTGCCAGCAGCGCACAGAGGAGCGCGACCTATACAGATACGCAGTATTTT	CASSAQRSATYTDTQYF
NA	TRBV10-3	TRBJ2-7	NA	TGTGCCATCAGGGACCCTTGGAGCGCCGAGCAGTACTTC	CAIRDPWSAEQYF
TRBD2	TRBV7-3	TRBJ2-1	NA	TGTGCCAGCAGCCCTAGCGGGAGGGCCAATTTTGAGCAGTTCTTC	CASSPSGRANFEQFF
TRBD1	TRBV5-1	TRBJ2-7	NA	TGCGCCAGCAGCTTGATACAGGGGGCCTACGAGCAGTACTTC	CASSLIQGAYEQYF
NA	TRBV20-1	TRBJ1-5	NA	TGCAGTGCTAGAGAAACCTTAGGAGGGGCCCAGCATTTT	CSARETLGGAQHF
NA	TRBV5-1	TRBJ2-7	NA	TGCGCCAGCAAAACCGGGGCTGCATCCTACGAGCAGTACTTC	CASKTGAASYEQYF
TRBD1	TRBV5-6	TRBJ1-6	NA	TGTGCCAGCAGATCGCAGGGGGCACGTAATTCACCCCTCCACTTT	CASRSQGARNSPLHF